The TCR beta chain described here comes from a study of T cell repertoires in cytomegalovirus infection. In the study overall: CMV infection together with matching HLA type was indicated by public TCR beta signatures. Findings and limits, study-wide: CMV carriers having the relevant HLA were flagged by cumulative public TCR beta family frequency. There were HLA-C-restricted CMV-specific TCR beta clonotypes dominating the ex vivo response.

CDR1 SGHDN and CDR2 FVKESK come from the germline V gene. The CDR3 contains 17 residues. The junction had 5 bases not matched to a gene; V was cut back by 0 bases and J by 1 base. TCRdb re-analysed the reads in MiXCR, keeping a single row per CDR3 protein. The table includes hundreds of thousands of distinct CDR3 sequences, approximately 32% detected once. This clonotype has a handful of counts. What it binds is unknown. The receptor was derived from a human donor in good health (CMV status not recorded). Some clones in this sample may be carry-over from other donors' samples. The chain couples TRBV14 to TRBJ2-7, with TRBD1 identical over 11 bases. The specimen comprised cultured CD8+ T cells from PBMCs, sampled from culture after CMV antigen stimulation. The CDR3 sequence is CASSQDPGQGVSYEQYF. In DNA, the CDR3 is TGTGCCAGCAGCCAAGACCCGGGACAGGGGGTTTCCTACGAGCAGTACTTC.